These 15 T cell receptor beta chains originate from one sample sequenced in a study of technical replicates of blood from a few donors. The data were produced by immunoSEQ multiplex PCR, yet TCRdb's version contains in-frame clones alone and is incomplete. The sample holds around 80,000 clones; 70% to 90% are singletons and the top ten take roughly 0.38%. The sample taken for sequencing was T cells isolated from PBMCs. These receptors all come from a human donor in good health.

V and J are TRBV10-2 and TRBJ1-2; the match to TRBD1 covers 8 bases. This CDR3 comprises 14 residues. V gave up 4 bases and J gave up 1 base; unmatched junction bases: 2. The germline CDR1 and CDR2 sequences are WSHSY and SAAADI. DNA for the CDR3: TGCGCCAGCAGTGGGACAGGGATTAACTATGGCTACACCTTC. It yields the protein CASSGTGINYGYTF.

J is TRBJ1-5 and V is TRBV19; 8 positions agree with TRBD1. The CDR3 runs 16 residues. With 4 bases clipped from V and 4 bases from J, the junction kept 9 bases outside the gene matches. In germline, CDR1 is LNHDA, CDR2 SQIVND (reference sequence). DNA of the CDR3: TGTGCCAGTAGTAGGGTCGGGGACAGGTCTAATCAGCCCCAGCATTTT. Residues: CASSRVGDRSNQPQHF.

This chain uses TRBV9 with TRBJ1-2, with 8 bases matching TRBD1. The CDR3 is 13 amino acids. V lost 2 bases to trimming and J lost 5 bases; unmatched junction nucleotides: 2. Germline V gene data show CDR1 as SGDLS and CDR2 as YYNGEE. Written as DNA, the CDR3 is TGTGCCAGCAGCGTTCGACAGGGGTATGGCTACACCTTC. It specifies CASSVRQGYGYTF.

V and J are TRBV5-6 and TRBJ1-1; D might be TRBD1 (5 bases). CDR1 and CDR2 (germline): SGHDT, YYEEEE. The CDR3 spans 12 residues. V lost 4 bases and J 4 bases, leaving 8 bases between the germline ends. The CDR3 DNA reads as TGTGCCAGCAGCGGGGGAGGCACTGAAGCTTTCTTT. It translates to CASSGGGTEAFF.

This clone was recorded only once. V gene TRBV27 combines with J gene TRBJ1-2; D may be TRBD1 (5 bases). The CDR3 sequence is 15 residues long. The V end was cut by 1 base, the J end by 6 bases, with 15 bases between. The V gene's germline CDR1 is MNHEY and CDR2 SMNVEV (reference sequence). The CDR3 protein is CASSLFAGIGDGYTF. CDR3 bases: TGTGCCAGCAGTTTATTCGCAGGGATAGGCGATGGCTACACCTTC.

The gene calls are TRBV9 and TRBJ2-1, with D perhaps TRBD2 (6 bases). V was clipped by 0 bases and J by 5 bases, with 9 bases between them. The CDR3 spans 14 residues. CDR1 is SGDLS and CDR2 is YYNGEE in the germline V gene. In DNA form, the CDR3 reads TGTGCCAGCAGCGTAGGGGTAGCGGACAATGAGCAGTTCTTC. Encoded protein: CASSVGVADNEQFF.

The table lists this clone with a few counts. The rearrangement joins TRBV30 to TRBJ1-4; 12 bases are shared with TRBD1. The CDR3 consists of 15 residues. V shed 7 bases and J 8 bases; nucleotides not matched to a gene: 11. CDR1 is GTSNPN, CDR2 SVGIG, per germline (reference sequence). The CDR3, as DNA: TGTGCCTCAACTGGGGGACAGGGGGCGAGGGAAAAACTGTTTTTT. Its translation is CASTGGQGAREKLFF.

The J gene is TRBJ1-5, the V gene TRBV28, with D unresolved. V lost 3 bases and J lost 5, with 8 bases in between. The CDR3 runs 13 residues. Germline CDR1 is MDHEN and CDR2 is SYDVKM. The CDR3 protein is CASSFSEYQPQHF. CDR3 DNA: TGTGCCAGCAGTTTTTCGGAGTATCAGCCCCAGCATTTT.

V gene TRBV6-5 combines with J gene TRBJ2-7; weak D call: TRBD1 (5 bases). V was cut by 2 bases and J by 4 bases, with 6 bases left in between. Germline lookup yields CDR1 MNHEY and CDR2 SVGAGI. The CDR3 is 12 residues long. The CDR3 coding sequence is TGTGCCAGCAGTTACGACAGATACGAGCAGTACTTC. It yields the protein CASSYDRYEQYF.

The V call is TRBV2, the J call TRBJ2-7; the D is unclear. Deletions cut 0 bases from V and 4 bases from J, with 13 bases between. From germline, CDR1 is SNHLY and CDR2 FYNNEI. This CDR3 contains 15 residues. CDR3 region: CASSEARRLPYEQYF. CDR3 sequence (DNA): TGTGCCAGCAGTGAAGCGCGGCGACTCCCTTACGAGCAGTACTTC.

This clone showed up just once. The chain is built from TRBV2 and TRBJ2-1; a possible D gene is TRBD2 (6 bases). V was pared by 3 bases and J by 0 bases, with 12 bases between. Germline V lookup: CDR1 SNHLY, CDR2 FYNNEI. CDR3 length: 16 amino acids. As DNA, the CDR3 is TGTGCCAGCAGTGATTTCTCGCGGGGCTCCTACAATGAGCAGTTCTTC. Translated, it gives CASSDFSRGSYNEQFF. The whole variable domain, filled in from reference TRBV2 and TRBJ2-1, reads EPEVTQTPSHQVTQMGQEVILRCVPISNHLYFYWYRQILGQKVEFLVSFYNNEISEKSEIFDDQFSVERPDGSNFTLKIRSTKLEDSAMYFCASSDFSRGSYNEQFFGPGTRLTVL.

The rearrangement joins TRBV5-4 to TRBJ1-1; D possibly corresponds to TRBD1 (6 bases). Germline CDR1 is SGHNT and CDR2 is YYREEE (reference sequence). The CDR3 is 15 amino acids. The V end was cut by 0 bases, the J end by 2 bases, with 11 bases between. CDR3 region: CASSLAAGVNTEAFF. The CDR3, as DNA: TGTGCCAGCAGCTTGGCTGCAGGGGTCAACACTGAAGCTTTCTTT. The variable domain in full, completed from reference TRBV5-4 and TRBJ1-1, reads ETGVTQSPTHLIKTRGQQVTLRCSSQSGHNTVSWYQQALGQGPQFIFQYYREEENGRGNFPPRFSGLQFPNYSSELNVNALELDDSALYLCASSLAAGVNTEAFFGQGTRLTVV.

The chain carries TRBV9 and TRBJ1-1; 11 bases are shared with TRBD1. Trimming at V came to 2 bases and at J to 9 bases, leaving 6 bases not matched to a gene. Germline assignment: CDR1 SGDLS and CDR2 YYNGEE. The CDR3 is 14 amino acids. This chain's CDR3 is CASSVSGDRGKAFF. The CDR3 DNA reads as TGTGCCAGCAGCGTCTCCGGGGACAGGGGGAAAGCTTTCTTT.

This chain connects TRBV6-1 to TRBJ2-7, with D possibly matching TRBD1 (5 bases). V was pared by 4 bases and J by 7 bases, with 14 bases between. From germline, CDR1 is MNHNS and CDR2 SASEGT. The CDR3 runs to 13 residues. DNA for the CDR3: TGTGCCAGCAGTGCCAGGGTAACGAGGGAGCAGTACTTC. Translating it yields CASSARVTREQYF.

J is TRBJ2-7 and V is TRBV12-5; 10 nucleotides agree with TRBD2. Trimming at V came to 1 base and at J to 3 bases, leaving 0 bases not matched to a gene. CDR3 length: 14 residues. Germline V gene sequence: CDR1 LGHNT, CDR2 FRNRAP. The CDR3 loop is CASGLEREGYEQYF. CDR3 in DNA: TGTGCTAGTGGTTTGGAGCGGGAGGGCTACGAGCAGTACTTC.